The 3 T cell receptor beta chains listed next were all sequenced from one sample in a study of vaccination effects on CD4 cells after COVID-19. Antigen-specific CD4+ T cells expanded by the ViraFEST assay with viral peptide pools were then sequenced. CD4+ T cells were isolated after about nine days of culture. None of these healthy vaccinees had been infected with SARS-CoV-2 before vaccination. These receptors are not linked to any known antigen. The method was immunoSEQ multiplex PCR; TCRdb's version includes in-frame clones alone and lacks a portion of them. Of about 37,000 clones detected, about 60% appear once; the ten largest clones hold just under 15%. This specimen consisted of CD4+ T cells from PBMCs cultured with HCoV-OC43 spike peptides, obtained before COVID-19 vaccination. Subset in this sample: HCoV-OC43 spike overlapping peptide pool stimulation. The receptors here all came from a human donor who received a COVID-19 vaccine.

This clone was picked up a small number of times. The V call is TRBV21-1, the J call TRBJ2-2; the table's D call, TRBD2, has no DNA check behind it. TRBV21-1 is a known pseudogene. The CDR3 consists of 18 residues. The CDR3 loop is CASSFKLRLAVRTGELFF. The CDR3 bases are TGTGCCAGCAGCTTTAAGCTTAGACTAGCGGTTCGCACCGGGGAGCTGTTTTTT.

The V gene is TRBV6-1, the J gene TRBJ2-1; TRBD1 or TRBD2 may be the D gene (6 bases each). The CDR3 loop spans 16 amino acids. Germline CDR1 MNHNS, CDR2 SASEGT. Trimming shortened V by 3 bases and J by 4 bases, and 16 bases separated the two germline ends. CDR3 bases: TGTGCCAGCAGTGAGGGGCAAGGGGGAGGATACAATGAGCAGTTCTTC. The encoded protein is CASSEGQGGGYNEQFF.

The chain joins TRBV6-1 to TRBJ2-1, with 8 bases lining up with TRBD2. This CDR3 region has 16 residues. Germline V gene data show CDR1 as MNHNS and CDR2 as SASEGT. The J segment lost 3 bases and the V segment lost 4 bases, leaving 8 bases of the junction unmatched. This chain's CDR3 is CASSGPLADLYNEQFF. CDR3 DNA sequence: TGTGCCAGCAGTGGACCACTAGCGGACCTCTACAATGAGCAGTTCTTC.